This T cell receptor (beta chain) was sequenced in a study of T cell responses to AZD1222 COVID-19 vaccine. Overall study findings and caveats: Epitopes outside B.1.351 and B.1.1.7 mutated regions reportedly drew nearly half of spike TCRs.

Data came from immunoSEQ multiplex PCR; TCRdb stores just in-frame clones and leaves some out. The data hold about 120,000 clones, with about 87% observed a single time. As regards this clone: What it binds is not known.

Germline V gives CDR1 SGHRS, CDR2 YFSETQ. The CDR3 totals 16 residues. Trimming took off 2 bases at V and 3 bases at J, with 18 bases between the two ends. The specimen comprised peripheral blood, sampled on day 0 of AZD1222 vaccination. This TCR derives from an adult in good health. The chain joins TRBV5-1 to TRBJ2-7; perhaps TRBD2 as D (5 bases). CDR3 sequence (DNA): TGCGCCAGCAGCTTCGACCAGGTCATGGGGAGCTACGAGCAGTACTTC. Translated: CASSFDQVMGSYEQYF.